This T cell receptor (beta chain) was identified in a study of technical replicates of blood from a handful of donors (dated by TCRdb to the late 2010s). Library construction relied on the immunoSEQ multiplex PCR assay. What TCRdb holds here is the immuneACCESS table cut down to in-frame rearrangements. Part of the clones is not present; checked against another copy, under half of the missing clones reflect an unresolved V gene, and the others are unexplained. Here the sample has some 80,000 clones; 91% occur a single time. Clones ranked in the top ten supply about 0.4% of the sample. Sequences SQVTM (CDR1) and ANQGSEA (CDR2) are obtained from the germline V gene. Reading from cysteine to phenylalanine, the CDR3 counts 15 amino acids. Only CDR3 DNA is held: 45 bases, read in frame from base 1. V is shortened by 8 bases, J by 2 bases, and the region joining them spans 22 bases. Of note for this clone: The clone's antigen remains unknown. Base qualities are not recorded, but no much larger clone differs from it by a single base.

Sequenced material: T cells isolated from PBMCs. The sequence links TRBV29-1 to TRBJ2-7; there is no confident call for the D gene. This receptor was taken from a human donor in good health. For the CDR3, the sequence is CSIRLTNSRAYEQYF. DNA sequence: TGCAGCATTCGGTTAACCAACAGCCGCGCCTACGAGCAGTACTTC.